Presented here are 27 T cell receptor beta chains from one specimen sequenced in a study of CD8+ T cells in alopecia areata. cDNA reverse transcribed from extracted RNA served as the sequencing template. Repertoires were generated with immunoSEQ multiplex PCR, while TCRdb's copy carries only in-frame clones and drops some. The sample holds 25,000 to 40,000 clones, around 80% seen once. Sequenced input: NKG2D-low CD8+ T cells sorted from blood. The source of these receptors is a human donor with alopecia areata.

V gene TRBV7-9 combines with J gene TRBJ2-5, with D uncertain. Between the trimmed V and J ends, which lost 8 bases and 0 bases, there was a span of 10 bases. The CDR3 extends over 13 amino acids. The V gene's germline CDR1 is SEHNR and CDR2 FQNEAQ (reference sequence). CDR3 sequence reads: CASQTLDQETQYF. CDR3 bases: TGTGCCAGCCAGACCCTGGACCAAGAGACCCAGTACTTC.

The genes are TRBV5-1 and TRBJ2-3; the match to TRBD2 covers 9 bases. Germline V gives CDR1 SGHRS, CDR2 YFSETQ. Trimming at V came to 2 bases and at J to 0 bases, leaving 1 base not matched to a gene. This CDR3 is 15 amino acids long. The CDR3 DNA is TGCGCCAGCAGCTTAGGACTAGCGAGCACAGATACGCAGTATTTT. It encodes CASSLGLASTDTQYF. Filled out from reference TRBV5-1 and TRBJ2-3, the complete variable domain reads KAGVTQTPRYLIKTRGQQVTLSCSPISGHRSVSWYQQTPGQGLQFLFEYFSETQRNKGNFPGRFSGRQFSNSRSEMNVSTLELGDSALYLCASSLGLASTDTQYFGPGTRLTVL.

The chain carries TRBV29-1 and TRBJ2-1; TRBD2 matches at 7 bases. V was pared by 7 bases and J by 3 bases, with 6 bases of the junction left unmatched. The CDR3 totals 13 residues. Germline V CDR1 and CDR2: SQVTM, ANQGSEA. This CDR3 reads CSAGTGGYNEQFF. The DNA for the CDR3 is TGCAGCGCCGGGACGGGGGGCTACAATGAGCAGTTCTTC.

This clone has only a few counts. The chain carries TRBV19 and TRBJ2-1; the match to TRBD2 covers 8 bases. This CDR3 has 17 residues. Germline V gene lookup returns CDR1 LNHDA and CDR2 SQIVND (reference sequence). V was pared by 3 bases and J by 4 bases, with 11 bases of the junction left unmatched. In DNA form, the CDR3 reads TGTGCCAGTAGTATCTCTCCCGATACTAGCGGTTACAATGAGCAGTTCTTC. Translation gives CASSISPDTSGYNEQFF.

This clone came up once. V is TRBV28 and J is TRBJ1-5, with no clear D. Per the germline V gene, CDR1 is MDHEN and CDR2 is SYDVKM. The ends were cut back, 2 bases at V and 7 bases at J, with 9 bases in the middle. There are 13 residues in the CDR3. Written as DNA, the CDR3 is TGTGCCAGCAGTTTAGGTGGGTTGCAGCCCCAGCATTTT. Protein sequence: CASSLGGLQPQHF.

The chain uses TRBV27 and TRBJ2-7; D is unclear. CDR1 and CDR2 from the germline V gene are MNHEY and SMNVEV (reference sequence). V lost 6 bases, J lost 5 bases, and 14 bases lay in between. The CDR3 loop spans 13 amino acids. This CDR3 is CASSLPMADEQYF. The CDR3 nucleotides read TGTGCCAGCAGCCTCCCTATGGCCGACGAGCAGTACTTC.

J is TRBJ2-1 and V is TRBV27; no clear D gene. Germline lookup yields CDR1 MNHEY and CDR2 SMNVEV (reference sequence). V shed 5 bases and J shed 4 bases, with 3 bases lying between them. The length of the CDR3 is 11 residues. In DNA form, the CDR3 reads TGTGCCAGCAGTCGGTACAATGAGCAGTTCTTC. Amino acids: CASSRYNEQFF.

The rearrangement joins TRBV29-1 to TRBJ2-3; perhaps TRBD1 as D (6 bases). CDR1 and CDR2 from the germline V gene are SQVTM and ANQGSEA. The CDR3 is 15 amino acids. V lost 3 bases and J 2 bases, leaving 15 bases between the germline ends. CDR3 in DNA: TGCAGCGTTGAGGGGGAGAGGGGGTTCACAGATACGCAGTATTTT. This translates into CSVEGERGFTDTQYF.

The genes are TRBV7-9 and TRBJ2-3, with TRBD2 identical over 8 bases. Per germline, CDR1 SEHNR and CDR2 FQNEAQ (reference sequence). CDR3 length: 16 residues. V lost 2 bases and J lost 0; bases outside the gene matches: 4. CDR3 region: CASSLLSGMSTDTQYF. The CDR3 DNA sequence: TGTGCCAGCAGCTTACTTAGCGGGATGAGCACAGATACGCAGTATTTT. The full variable domain, its missing parts supplied by reference TRBV7-9 and TRBJ2-3, is DTGVSQNPRHKITKRGQNVTFRCDPISEHNRLYWYRQTLGQGPEFLTYFQNEAQLEKSRLLSDRFSAERPKGSFSTLEIQRTEQGDSAMYLCASSLLSGMSTDTQYFGPGTRLTVL.

V usage is TRBV7-3 and J usage is TRBJ2-3; D ambiguous. Germline V gene data show CDR1 as SGHTA and CDR2 as FQGTGA. Between the trimmed V and J ends, which lost 1 base and 4 bases, there was a span of 6 bases. The length of the CDR3 is 13 residues. Here the CDR3 reads CASSLNKADTQYF. The CDR3 DNA sequence: TGTGCCAGCAGCTTAAATAAGGCAGATACGCAGTATTTT.

The chain recombines TRBV5-1 with TRBJ2-1, with D hard to call. There are 12 residues in the CDR3. V gave up 5 bases and J gave up 6 bases, with 9 bases separating them. Germline values: CDR1 SGHRS, CDR2 YFSETQ. CDR3 in DNA: TGCGCCAGCAGTCTTTGGGCCAATGAGCAGTTCTTC. Translation gives CASSLWANEQFF.

This clone was counted only a few times. The chain has TRBV28 and TRBJ2-6; possibly TRBD1 for D (5 bases). Deletions cut 5 bases from V and 0 bases from J, with 8 bases between. This CDR3 spans 15 amino acids. From germline, CDR1 is MDHEN and CDR2 SYDVKM. The CDR3 nucleotides are TGTGCCAGCAGTGTACAGGTCTCTGGGGCCAACGTCCTGACTTTC. Protein: CASSVQVSGANVLTF. The variable domain in full, with the rest retrieved from reference TRBV28 and TRBJ2-6, is DVKVTQSSRYLVKRTGEKVFLECVQDMDHENMFWYRQDPGLGLRLIYFSYDVKMKEKGDIPEGYSVSREKKERFSLILESASTNQTSMYLCASSVQVSGANVLTFGAGSRLTVL.

Written as DNA, the CDR3 is TGTGCCAGCAGCGACAGCTCCTACAATGAGCAGTTCTTC. It is translated as CASSDSSYNEQFF. V and J are TRBV5-7 and TRBJ2-1; tentative D call: TRBD1 (5 bases). TRBV5-7 is identified as an open reading frame with a role that is uncertain. V was trimmed by 4 bases and J by 0 bases, leaving 5 bases between them. The CDR3 is 13 residues long.

The chain recombines TRBV7-6 with TRBJ2-1; D gene unclear. The V gene lost 5 bases and the J gene lost 7 bases, with 6 bases spanning the gap. The germline V gene encodes CDR1 SGHVS and CDR2 FNYEAQ. The length of the CDR3 is 11 residues. This CDR3 is CASSPTNEQFF. Here the CDR3 DNA reads TGTGCCAGCAGCCCGACTAATGAGCAGTTCTTC.

This clone was observed a few times. V gene TRBV28 combines with J gene TRBJ2-3; 10 positions match TRBD2. The V and J ends lost 6 bases and 5 bases, in that order; junction bases with no gene match: 8. Germline lookup yields CDR1 MDHEN and CDR2 SYDVKM. The CDR3 is 15 residues long. CDR3 nucleotides: TGTGCCAGCAGCACGCTAGCGGGGGTAGTAGATACGCAGTATTTT. Protein: CASSTLAGVVDTQYF.

The CDR3 region is CASSLSATGADTQYF. CDR3 coding DNA: TGTGCCAGCAGTCTCTCCGCTACAGGGGCAGATACGCAGTATTTT. The chain couples TRBV5-6 to TRBJ2-3; 7 bases match TRBD1. Germline CDR1 and CDR2: SGHDT and YYEEEE. This CDR3 has 15 amino acids. V gave up 5 bases and J gave up 4 bases; unmatched junction bases: 10.

This clone was detected only a few times. The rearrangement links TRBV28 to TRBJ2-7; D perhaps matches TRBD1 (5 bases). The CDR3 loop spans 15 amino acids. Trimming stripped 6 bases from V and 1 base from J, with 16 bases between. In germline, CDR1 is MDHEN, CDR2 SYDVKM. For the CDR3, the DNA is TGTGCCAGCAGCCCAAGGACAACGCGGTCCTACGAGCAGTACTTC. Amino acid sequence: CASSPRTTRSYEQYF.

The chain uses TRBV29-1 and TRBJ2-7, with 8 bases lining up with TRBD1. The J segment lost 3 bases and the V segment lost 7 bases, leaving 2 bases of the junction unmatched. This CDR3 region has 11 residues. Per the germline V gene, CDR1 is SQVTM and CDR2 is ANQGSEA. CDR3 in DNA: TGCAGCGGTACAGGGGGCTACGAGCAGTACTTC. Residues: CSGTGGYEQYF.

In DNA form, the CDR3 reads TGTGCCAGCAGCCTCCAGGGTTCTGACGAGCAGTACTTC. This gives the protein CASSLQGSDEQYF. The chain links TRBV14 to TRBJ2-7; D perhaps matches TRBD1 (5 bases). Trimming shortened V by 4 bases and J by 5 bases, and 12 bases separated the two germline ends. Germline values: CDR1 SGHDN, CDR2 FVKESK. This CDR3 comprises 13 residues.

This rearrangement joins TRBV7-2 to TRBJ2-1; TRBD1 matches 8 bases. Per the germline V gene, CDR1 is SGHTA and CDR2 is FQGNSA. This CDR3 region has 18 residues. J was trimmed by 5 bases and V by 3 bases; bases with no gene match: 15. The CDR3 bases are TGTGCCAGCAGCTTCGATTCAATCAGGGACAGGAAAGACAATGAGCAGTTCTTC. It codes for CASSFDSIRDRKDNEQFF.

Only a few counts were recorded for this clone. The chain recombines TRBV7-9 with TRBJ1-2; D is unclear. CDR3 size: 12 residues. V shed 5 bases and J shed 6 bases, with 10 bases lying between them. Germline loops: CDR1 SEHNR, CDR2 FQNEAQ (reference sequence). The CDR3 DNA follows: TGTGCCAGCAGCCCTAGGGCCGATGGCTACACCTTC. This codes for CASSPRADGYTF.

A single count supports this clone. This may be a read error: a much more frequent sequence differs by one nucleotide. The V call is TRBV13, the J call TRBJ2-1; D gene unclear. CDR1 is PRHDT, CDR2 FYEKMQ, per germline (reference sequence). V lost 3 bases and J lost 3, with 0 bases in between. This CDR3 has 11 amino acids. DNA of the CDR3: TGTGCCAGCAGCTTCTACAATGAGCAGTTCTTC. Its translation is CASSFYNEQFF.

The chain uses TRBV5-4 and TRBJ2-1, with D perhaps TRBD1 or TRBD2 (7 bases each). The germline CDR1 and CDR2 sequences are SGHNT and YYREEE (reference sequence). V lost 4 bases, J lost 15 bases, and 20 bases lay in between. The CDR3 is 13 residues long. Written as DNA, the CDR3 is TGTGCCAGCAGCCGAACGGGACAGCGGGAACCGTTCTTC. Its protein is CASSRTGQREPFF. The full variable domain, rest sourced from reference TRBV5-4 and TRBJ2-1, is ETGVTQSPTHLIKTRGQQVTLRCSSQSGHNTVSWYQQALGQGPQFIFQYYREEENGRGNFPPRFSGLQFPNYSSELNVNALELDDSALYLCASSRTGQREPFFGPGTRLTVL.

The V gene is TRBV7-9, the J gene TRBJ2-1, with TRBD1 matching 7 bases. Germline V gives CDR1 SEHNR, CDR2 FQNEAQ (reference sequence). The CDR3 runs to 14 residues. J gave up 7 bases and V 5 bases, and 8 bases lay outside the gene matches. CDR3 region: CASSGGNRGNEQFF. CDR3 nucleotides: TGTGCCAGCAGCGGAGGAAACAGGGGTAATGAGCAGTTCTTC.

CDR3 loop: CARSLWSSGKETQYF. The CDR3 DNA reads as TGTGCCAGAAGCTTGTGGAGTAGCGGTAAAGAGACCCAGTACTTC. The chain couples TRBV5-3 to TRBJ2-5; tentative D call: TRBD2 (6 bases). TRBV5-3 is reported as an ORF; its role is uncertain. The V gene lost 1 base and the J gene lost 3 bases, with 13 bases spanning the gap. This CDR3 has 15 residues.

The sample holds a few counts of this clone. The chain is built from TRBV28 and TRBJ2-4; D unresolved. The CDR3 has 13 amino acids. From germline, CDR1 is MDHEN and CDR2 SYDVKM. Trimming removed 4 bases from V and 5 bases from J, with 9 bases in between. The chain's CDR3 is CASSSRGENIQYF. The DNA of the CDR3 is TGTGCCAGCAGTTCCAGAGGCGAAAACATTCAGTACTTC.

The chain employs TRBV7-8 and TRBJ2-7; D uncertain. The CDR3 sequence is 11 residues long. Trimming stripped 4 bases from V and 5 bases from J, with 6 bases between. Germline-derived CDR1 and CDR2 are SGHVS and FQNEAQ. CDR3 sequence: CASSYGDEQYF. Written as DNA, the CDR3 is TGTGCCAGCAGCTACGGCGACGAGCAGTACTTC. Complete variable domain (other parts from reference TRBV7-8 and TRBJ2-7): GAGVSQSPRYKVAKRGQDVALRCDPISGHVSLFWYQQALGQGPEFLTYFQNEAQLDKSGLPSDRFFAERPEGSVSTLKIQRTQQEDSAVYLCASSYGDEQYFGPGTRLTVT.